The present TCR beta chain was sequenced within a study of response to subunit inactivated influenza vaccine (dated 2018 in TCRdb). Looking at the study overall: The study used deep quantitative T cell receptor repertoire profiling to track responses to a trivalent subunit inactivated influenza vaccine.

The paper's findings and limits, for the study overall: The authors proposed that each seasonal influenza vaccination may bring in only a limited number of new T cells.

Library prep was done by RT-PCR. The sample was run on an Illumina HiSeq 2500. In-frame beta chains were kept once TCRdb had trimmed the public reads at Q25 with fastp and called clones with MiXCR. Records with the same CDR3 protein are collapsed into one entry carrying the most frequent genes and DNA. For this sample there are about 160,000 distinct CDR3 sequences; about 10% appear just once. Approximately 35% of the sample belongs to the ten largest clones. This clonotype was seen more than once but under ten times. No antigen is known for it. No much larger clonotype is one base removed from it; base qualities were not supplied. Compared with germline, V lacks 5 bases and J lacks 14 bases; bases without a gene match: 9. CDR3 length: 13 amino acids, cysteine to phenylalanine. Just the 39-base CDR3 DNA is kept, in frame starting at base 1. CDR1 and CDR2, looked up from the germline V gene (reference sequence), are MNHEY and SMNVEV.

The sample here was CD8+ T cells sorted from PBMCs, taken 23 months after vaccination. The chain joins TRBV27 to TRBJ1-6; 7 bases in the middle match TRBD1. The sequence derives from a man aged 50-75 years who received an inactivated influenza vaccine. Donor details come from another sample of the same person, matched by shared clones. The CDR3 corresponds to CASSPGTVLTLHF. Read as DNA, the sequence is TGTGCCAGCAGTCCGGGGACAGTTTTAACCCTCCACTTT.